These 5 T cell receptor beta chains originate from one sample sequenced in a study of beta chain features in type 1 diabetes. Every bit of the isolated RNA underwent reverse transcription, so sequencing read expressed TCRB transcripts. Generated by immunoSEQ multiplex PCR, the TCRdb table keeps only in-frame clones and is missing some. The top ten clones hold around 0.02% of a sample with 900,000 or so clones, 17% of them seen once. Sequencing was carried out using naive CD4+ T cells from blood. The receptors were sampled from a woman aged 18-35 years in good health.

The chain is built from TRBV22-1 and TRBJ2-1; the table's D call, TRBD1, has no DNA check behind it. TRBV22-1 counts as a pseudogene. CDR3 length: 18 residues. The CDR3, as DNA: TGTCCTGGGAGCGCACTGCTCTCTCCGACAGGGGTGTTCCATGAGCAGTTCTTC. Its protein is CPGSALLSPTGVFHEQFF.

This clone was found a few times. The rearrangement joins TRBV6-6 to TRBJ1-5, with D possibly matching TRBD1 (5 bases). CDR1 is MNHNY and CDR2 is SVGAGI in the germline V gene (reference sequence). The CDR3 length is 13 residues. The ends were cut back, 5 bases at V and 7 bases at J, with 12 bases in the middle. CDR3 region: CASSVGGGQPQHF. The DNA for the CDR3 is TGTGCCAGCAGTGTGGGGGGAGGACAGCCCCAGCATTTT.

This sequence joins TRBV4-3 and TRBJ2-7, with D perhaps given as TRBD1 or TRBD2 (5 bases each). This CDR3 region has 14 residues. The V and J ends lost 1 base and 0 bases respectively, with 7 bases between them. CDR1 LGHNA and CDR2 YSLEER come from the germline V gene. CDR3 in DNA: TGCGCCAGCAGCCAAGTGGGGGTCTCCTACGAGCAGTACTTC. It codes for CASSQVGVSYEQYF.

This clone was seen a handful of times. This chain connects TRBV7-9 to TRBJ1-1; D possibly corresponds to TRBD1 (6 bases). V was trimmed by 1 base and J by 5 bases, leaving 11 bases between them. The CDR3 length is 14 residues. Germline lookup yields CDR1 SEHNR and CDR2 FQNEAQ (reference sequence). CDR3 in DNA: TGTGCCAGCAGCTTAGGCGGGGGCGGTACTGAAGCTTTCTTT. It yields the protein CASSLGGGGTEAFF. The whole variable domain, filled in from reference TRBV7-9 and TRBJ1-1, reads DTGVSQNPRHKITKRGQNVTFRCDPISEHNRLYWYRQTLGQGPEFLTYFQNEAQLEKSRLLSDRFSAERPKGSFSTLEIQRTEQGDSAMYLCASSLGGGGTEAFFGQGTRLTVV.

The V gene is TRBV18, the J gene TRBJ2-7; 11 bases are a match to TRBD1. Trimming at V came to 5 bases and at J to 4 bases, leaving 4 bases not matched to a gene. The CDR3 sequence is 14 residues long. The germline gives CDR1 KGHSH, CDR2 LQKENI. CDR3 in DNA: TGTGCCAGCTCAAGGACAGGGGGCGGGTACGAGCAGTACTTC. This translates into CASSRTGGGYEQYF.